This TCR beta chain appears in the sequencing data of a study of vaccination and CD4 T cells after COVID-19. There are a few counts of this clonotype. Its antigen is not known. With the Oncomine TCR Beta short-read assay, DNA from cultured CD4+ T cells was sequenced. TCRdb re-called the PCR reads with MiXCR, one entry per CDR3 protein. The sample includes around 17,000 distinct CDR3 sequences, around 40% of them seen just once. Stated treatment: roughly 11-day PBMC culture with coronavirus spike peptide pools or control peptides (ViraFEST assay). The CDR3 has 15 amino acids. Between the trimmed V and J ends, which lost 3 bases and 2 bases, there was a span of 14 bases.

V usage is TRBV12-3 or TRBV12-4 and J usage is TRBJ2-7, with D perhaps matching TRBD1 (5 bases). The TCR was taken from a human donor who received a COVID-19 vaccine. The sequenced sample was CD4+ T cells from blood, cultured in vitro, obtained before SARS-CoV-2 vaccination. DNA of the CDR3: TGTGCCAGCAGTTTCACTACAGGTCTGGCCTACGAGCAGTACTTC. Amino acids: CASSFTTGLAYEQYF.